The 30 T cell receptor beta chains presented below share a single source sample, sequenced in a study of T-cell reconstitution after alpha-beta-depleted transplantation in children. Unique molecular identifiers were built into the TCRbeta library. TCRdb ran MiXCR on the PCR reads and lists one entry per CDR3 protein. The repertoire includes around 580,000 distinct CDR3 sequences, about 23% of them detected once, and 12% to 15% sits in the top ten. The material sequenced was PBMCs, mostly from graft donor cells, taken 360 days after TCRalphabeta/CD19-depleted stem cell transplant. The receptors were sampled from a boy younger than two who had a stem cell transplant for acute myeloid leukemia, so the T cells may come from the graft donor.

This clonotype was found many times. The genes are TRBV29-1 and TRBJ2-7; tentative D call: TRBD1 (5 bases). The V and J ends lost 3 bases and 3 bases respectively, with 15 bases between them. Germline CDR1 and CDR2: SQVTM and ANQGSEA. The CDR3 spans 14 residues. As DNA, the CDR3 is TGCAGCGTTGAGGTGGGGAAAGGGGTCTACGAGCAGTACTTC. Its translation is CSVEVGKGVYEQYF.

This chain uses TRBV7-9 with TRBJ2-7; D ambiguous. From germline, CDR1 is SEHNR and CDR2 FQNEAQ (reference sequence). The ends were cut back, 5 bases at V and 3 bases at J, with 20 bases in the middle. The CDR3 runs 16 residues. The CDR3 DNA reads TGTGCCAGCAGCCGGATCCCGACCACCAACCTCTACGAGCAGTACTTC. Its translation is CASSRIPTTNLYEQYF.

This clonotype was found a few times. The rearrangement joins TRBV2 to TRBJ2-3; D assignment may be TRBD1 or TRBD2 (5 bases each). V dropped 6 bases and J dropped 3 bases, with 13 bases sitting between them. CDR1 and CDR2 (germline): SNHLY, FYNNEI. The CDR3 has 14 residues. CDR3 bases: TGTGCCAGCAGGGGGACGAGCAGGACAGATACGCAGTATTTT. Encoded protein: CASRGTSRTDTQYF.

In DNA form, the CDR3 reads TGCAGCGTCACAGGGAACTCCTACAATGAGCAGTTCTTC. It specifies CSVTGNSYNEQFF. The V and J genes are TRBV29-1 and TRBJ2-1; TRBD1 is a possible D gene (6 bases). V lost 6 bases, J lost 0 bases, and 9 bases lay in between. The CDR3 has 13 residues. Germline V CDR1 and CDR2: SQVTM, ANQGSEA.

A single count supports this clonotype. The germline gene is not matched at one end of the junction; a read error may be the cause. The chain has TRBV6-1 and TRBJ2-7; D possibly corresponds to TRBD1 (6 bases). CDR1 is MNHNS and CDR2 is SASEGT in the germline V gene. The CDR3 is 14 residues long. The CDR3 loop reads CASSKDRAAYAQYF. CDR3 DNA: TGTGCCAGCAGTAAGGACAGAGCAGCCTACGCGCAGTACTTC.

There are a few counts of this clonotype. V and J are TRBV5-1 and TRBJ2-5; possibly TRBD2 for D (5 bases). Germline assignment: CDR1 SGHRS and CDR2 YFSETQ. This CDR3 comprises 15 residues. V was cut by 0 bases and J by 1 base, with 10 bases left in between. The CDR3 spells CASSLERLTQETQYF. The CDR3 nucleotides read TGCGCCAGCAGCTTGGAGCGGTTGACCCAAGAGACCCAGTACTTC.

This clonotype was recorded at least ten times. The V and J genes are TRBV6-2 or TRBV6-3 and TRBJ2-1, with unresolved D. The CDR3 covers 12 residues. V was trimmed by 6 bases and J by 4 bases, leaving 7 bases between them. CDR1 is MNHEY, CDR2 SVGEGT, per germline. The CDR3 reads CASRRLYNEQFF. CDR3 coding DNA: TGTGCCAGCAGACGCCTTTACAATGAGCAGTTCTTC.

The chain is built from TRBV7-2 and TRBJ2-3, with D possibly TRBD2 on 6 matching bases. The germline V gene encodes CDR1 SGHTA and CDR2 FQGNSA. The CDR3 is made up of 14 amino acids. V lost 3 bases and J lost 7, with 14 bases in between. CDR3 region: CASSFRDFGNTQYF. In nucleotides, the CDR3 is TGTGCCAGCAGCTTCCGGGACTTCGGTAATACGCAGTATTTT.

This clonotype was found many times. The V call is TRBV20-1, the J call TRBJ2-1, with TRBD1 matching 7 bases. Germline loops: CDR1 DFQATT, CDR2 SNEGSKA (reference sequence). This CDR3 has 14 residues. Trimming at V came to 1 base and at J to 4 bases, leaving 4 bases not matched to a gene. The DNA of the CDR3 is TGCAGTGCTAGAGGCCTGACAGGGTACAATGAGCAGTTCTTC. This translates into CSARGLTGYNEQFF.

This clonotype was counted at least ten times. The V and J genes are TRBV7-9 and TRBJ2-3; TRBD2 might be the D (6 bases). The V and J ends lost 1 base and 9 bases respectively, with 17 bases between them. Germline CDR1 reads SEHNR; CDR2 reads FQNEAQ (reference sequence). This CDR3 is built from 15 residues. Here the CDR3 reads CASSLVAGSPGTQYF. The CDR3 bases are TGTGCCAGCAGCTTAGTGGCGGGGTCCCCAGGAACGCAGTATTTT.

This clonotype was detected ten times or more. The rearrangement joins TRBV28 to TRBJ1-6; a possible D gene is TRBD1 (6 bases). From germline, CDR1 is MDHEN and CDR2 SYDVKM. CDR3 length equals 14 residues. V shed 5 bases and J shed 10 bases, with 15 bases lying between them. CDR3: CASSPPRGASPLHF. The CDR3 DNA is TGTGCCAGCAGTCCCCCACGGGGGGCCTCACCCCTCCACTTT.

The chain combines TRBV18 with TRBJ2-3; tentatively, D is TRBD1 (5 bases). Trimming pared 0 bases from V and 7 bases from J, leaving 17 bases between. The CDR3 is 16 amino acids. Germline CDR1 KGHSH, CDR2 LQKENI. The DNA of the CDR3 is TGTGCCAGCTCACCACCCCAGGGTAAAGCCCGATATACGCAGTATTTT. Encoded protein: CASSPPQGKARYTQYF.

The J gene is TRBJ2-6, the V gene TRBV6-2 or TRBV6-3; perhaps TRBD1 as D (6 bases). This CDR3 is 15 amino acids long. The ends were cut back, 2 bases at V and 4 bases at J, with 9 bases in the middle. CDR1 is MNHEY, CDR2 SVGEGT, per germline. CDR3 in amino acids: CASSYGRGGANVLTF. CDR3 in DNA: TGTGCCAGCAGTTACGGCAGGGGAGGGGCCAACGTCCTGACTTTC.

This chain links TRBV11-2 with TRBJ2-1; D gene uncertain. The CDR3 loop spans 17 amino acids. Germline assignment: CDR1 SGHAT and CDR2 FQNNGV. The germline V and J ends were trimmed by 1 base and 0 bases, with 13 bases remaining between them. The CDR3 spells CASSLGATQVSYNEQFF. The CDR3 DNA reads TGTGCCAGCAGCTTAGGGGCTACTCAAGTCTCCTACAATGAGCAGTTCTTC.

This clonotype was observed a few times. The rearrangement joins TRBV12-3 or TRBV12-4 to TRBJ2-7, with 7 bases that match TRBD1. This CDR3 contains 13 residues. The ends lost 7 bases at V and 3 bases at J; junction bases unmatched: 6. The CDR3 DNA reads TGTGCCAGCACCTCACAGGGGTTCTACGAGCAGTACTTC. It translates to CASTSQGFYEQYF.

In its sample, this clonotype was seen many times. The CDR3 here is CASTRGGQGNEQYF. CDR3 DNA sequence: TGTGCCAGCACCCGAGGAGGACAGGGAAACGAGCAGTACTTC. The chain joins TRBV6-2 or TRBV6-3 to TRBJ2-7; TRBD1 matches at 8 bases. The J segment lost 5 bases and the V segment lost 7 bases, leaving 10 bases of the junction unmatched. From germline, CDR1 is MNHEY and CDR2 SVGEGT. The CDR3 spans 14 residues.

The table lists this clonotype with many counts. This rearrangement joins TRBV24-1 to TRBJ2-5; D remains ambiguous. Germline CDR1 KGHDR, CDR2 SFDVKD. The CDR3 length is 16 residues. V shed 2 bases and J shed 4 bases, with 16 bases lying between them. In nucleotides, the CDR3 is TGTGCCACCAGTGATTCCCCGACCGACGGGCTAGAGACCCAGTACTTC. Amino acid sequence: CATSDSPTDGLETQYF.

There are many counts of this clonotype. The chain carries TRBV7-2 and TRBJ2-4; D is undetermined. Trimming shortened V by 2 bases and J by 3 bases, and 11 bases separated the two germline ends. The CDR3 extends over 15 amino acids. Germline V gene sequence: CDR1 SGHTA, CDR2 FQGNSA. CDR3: CASSLSRVLKNIQYF. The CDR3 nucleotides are TGTGCCAGCAGCTTAAGCCGGGTGCTCAAAAACATTCAGTACTTC.

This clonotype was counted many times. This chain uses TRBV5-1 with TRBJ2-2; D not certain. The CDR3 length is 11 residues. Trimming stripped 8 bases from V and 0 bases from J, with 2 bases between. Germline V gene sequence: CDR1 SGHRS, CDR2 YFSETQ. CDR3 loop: CARPNTGELFF. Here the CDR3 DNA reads TGCGCCAGACCGAACACCGGGGAGCTGTTTTTT. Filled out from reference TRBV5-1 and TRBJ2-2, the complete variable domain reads KAGVTQTPRYLIKTRGQQVTLSCSPISGHRSVSWYQQTPGQGLQFLFEYFSETQRNKGNFPGRFSGRQFSNSRSEMNVSTLELGDSALYLCARPNTGELFFGEGSRLTVL.

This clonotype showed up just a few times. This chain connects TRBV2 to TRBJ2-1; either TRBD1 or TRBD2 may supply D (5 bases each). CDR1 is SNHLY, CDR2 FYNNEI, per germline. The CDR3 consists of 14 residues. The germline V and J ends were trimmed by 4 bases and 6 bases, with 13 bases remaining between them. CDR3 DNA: TGTGCCAGCAGTGTGGTCGGGGACGCCAATGAGCAGTTCTTC. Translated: CASSVVGDANEQFF.

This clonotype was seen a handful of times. In DNA, the CDR3 is TGCAGTGCTAGAGGGCCCACCAAAAACATTCAGTACTTC. It codes for CSARGPTKNIQYF. The chain employs TRBV20-1 and TRBJ2-4; D not resolved. V lost 1 base and J 2 bases, leaving 6 bases between the germline ends. Germline V gene lookup returns CDR1 DFQATT and CDR2 SNEGSKA (reference sequence). The CDR3 runs 13 residues.

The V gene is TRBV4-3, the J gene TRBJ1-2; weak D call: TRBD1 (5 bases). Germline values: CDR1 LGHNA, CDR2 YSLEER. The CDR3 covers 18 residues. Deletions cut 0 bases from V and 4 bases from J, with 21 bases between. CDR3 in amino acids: CASSQDSRRGGTIYGYTF. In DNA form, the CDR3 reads TGCGCCAGCAGCCAAGATTCCCGCCGCGGGGGGACGATCTATGGCTACACCTTC.

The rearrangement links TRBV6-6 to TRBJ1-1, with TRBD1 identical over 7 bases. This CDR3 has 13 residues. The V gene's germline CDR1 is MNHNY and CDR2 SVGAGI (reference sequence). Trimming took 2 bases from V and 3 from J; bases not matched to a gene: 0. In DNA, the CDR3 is TGTGCCAGCAGTTACCAGGGGGACACTGAAGCTTTCTTT. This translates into CASSYQGDTEAFF.

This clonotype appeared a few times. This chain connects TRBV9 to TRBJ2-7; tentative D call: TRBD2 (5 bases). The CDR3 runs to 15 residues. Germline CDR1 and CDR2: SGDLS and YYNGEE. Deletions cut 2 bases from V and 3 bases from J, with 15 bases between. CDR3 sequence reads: CASSVFGVAGYEQYF. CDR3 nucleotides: TGTGCCAGCAGCGTCTTCGGGGTTGCGGGCTACGAGCAGTACTTC.

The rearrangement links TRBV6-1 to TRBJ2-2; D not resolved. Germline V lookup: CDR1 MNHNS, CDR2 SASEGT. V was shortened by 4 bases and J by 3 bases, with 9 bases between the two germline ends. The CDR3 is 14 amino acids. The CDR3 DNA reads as TGTGCCAGCAGTGGAAGGGTGGACACCGGGGAGCTGTTTTTT. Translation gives CASSGRVDTGELFF.

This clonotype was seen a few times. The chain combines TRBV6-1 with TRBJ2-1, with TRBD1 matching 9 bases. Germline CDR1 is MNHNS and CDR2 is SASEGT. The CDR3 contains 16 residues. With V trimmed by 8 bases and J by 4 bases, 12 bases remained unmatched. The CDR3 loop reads CASGVSPGQGYNEQFF. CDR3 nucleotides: TGTGCCAGCGGAGTTTCACCGGGACAGGGTTACAATGAGCAGTTCTTC.

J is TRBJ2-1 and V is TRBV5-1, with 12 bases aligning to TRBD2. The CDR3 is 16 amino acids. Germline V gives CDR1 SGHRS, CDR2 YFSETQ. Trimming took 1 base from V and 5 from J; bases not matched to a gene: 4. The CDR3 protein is CASSLSGLAGNNEQFF. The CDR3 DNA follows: TGCGCCAGCAGCTTGTCCGGACTAGCGGGGAACAATGAGCAGTTCTTC.

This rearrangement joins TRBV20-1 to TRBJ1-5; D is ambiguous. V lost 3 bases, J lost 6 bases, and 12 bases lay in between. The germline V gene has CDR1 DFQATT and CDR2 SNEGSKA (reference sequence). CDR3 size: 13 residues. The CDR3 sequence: CSASGQETQPQHF. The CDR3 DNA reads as TGCAGTGCTAGTGGGCAGGAGACTCAGCCCCAGCATTTT.

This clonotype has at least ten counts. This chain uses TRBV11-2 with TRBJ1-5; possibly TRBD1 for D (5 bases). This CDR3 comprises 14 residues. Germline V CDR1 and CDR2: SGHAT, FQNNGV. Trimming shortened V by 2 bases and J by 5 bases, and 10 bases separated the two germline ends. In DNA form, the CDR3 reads TGTGCCAGCAGCTTAAATCTGGGGGATCAGCCCCAGCATTTT. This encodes CASSLNLGDQPQHF.

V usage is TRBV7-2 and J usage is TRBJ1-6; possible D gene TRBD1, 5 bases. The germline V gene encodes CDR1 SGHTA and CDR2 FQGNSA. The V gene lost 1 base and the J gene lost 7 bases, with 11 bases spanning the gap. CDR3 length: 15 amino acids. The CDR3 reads CASSLVRGRNSPLHF. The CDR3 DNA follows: TGTGCCAGCAGCTTAGTGAGGGGAAGGAATTCACCCCTCCACTTT.